This T cell receptor (beta chain) was profiled in a study of PD-1 blockade in classical Hodgkin lymphoma. Germline V gene sequence: CDR1 GTSNPN, CDR2 SVGIG (reference sequence). The CDR3 extends over 17 amino acids. V lost 0 bases, J lost 0 bases, and 4 bases stayed unmatched. The patients all showed relapse after autologous stem cell transplantation, while their brentuximab vedotin exposure varied. Produced via immunoSEQ multiplex PCR; TCRdb's table is partial and in-frame only. Of tens of thousands of clones in the sample, about 80% were seen once. This clone was counted a single time. This TCR was sampled from a human donor with classical Hodgkin lymphoma. Sequenced material: peripheral blood mononuclear cells (PBMCs), taken before the second cycle of nivolumab. The chain links TRBV30 to TRBJ2-6, with TRBD1 matching 8 bases. CDR3 amino acids: CAWSVGQGYSGANVLTF. The CDR3 coding sequence is TGTGCCTGGAGTGTAGGACAGGGTTACTCTGGGGCCAACGTCCTGACTTTC.